Following are 25 T cell receptor beta chains from one sample sequenced in a study of long-term antiretroviral therapy in people with HIV. A v3.0 immunoSEQ assay was performed at survey level. Clones were sequenced by immunoSEQ multiplex PCR, and TCRdb holds only the in-frame ones, with some missing. The sample consists of roughly 25,000 clones, about 80% of them appearing once. The sequenced sample was unsorted PBMCs, obtained 1.1 years before starting antiretroviral therapy. Every receptor here comes from a woman younger than 45 with HIV.

This chain connects TRBV5-1 to TRBJ2-2; possible D gene TRBD2, 6 bases. V was trimmed by 4 bases and J by 8 bases, leaving 15 bases between them. This CDR3 is built from 14 residues. Per the germline V gene, CDR1 is SGHRS and CDR2 is YFSETQ. CDR3 sequence: CASSTGLMGGELFF. The CDR3 DNA follows: TGCGCCAGCAGCACGGGACTGATGGGAGGGGAGCTGTTTTTT.

The chain uses TRBV21-1 and TRBJ1-6; the table assigns TRBD1, which was not confirmed against the DNA. TRBV21-1 is annotated as a pseudogene. The CDR3 runs to 15 residues. The CDR3 nucleotides read TGTGCCAGCAGCACACGGCCGACAGGTCGGTCACCCCTCCACTTT. It translates to CASSTRPTGRSPLHF.

This clone was recorded once. The chain has TRBV7-9 and TRBJ2-2, with D perhaps TRBD2 (6 bases). This CDR3 is 16 amino acids long. Germline V gene data show CDR1 as SEHNR and CDR2 as FQNEAQ (reference sequence). With 3 bases removed from V and 3 bases from J, the gap between germline ends came to 14 bases. The CDR3 DNA reads TGTGCCAGCAGCTTCCGGGGGTGGTTCGACACCGGGGAGCTGTTTTTT. Amino acid sequence: CASSFRGWFDTGELFF.

The genes are TRBV5-8 and TRBJ2-7; 7 bases map to TRBD1. The CDR3 is 13 residues long. V lost 6 bases to trimming and J lost 2 bases; unmatched junction nucleotides: 5. CDR1 SGHTS and CDR2 YDEGEE come from the germline V gene. The CDR3, as DNA: TGTGCCAGCACCGACAGGGACGCCTACGAGCAGTACTTC. As protein: CASTDRDAYEQYF.

Only a few counts were recorded for this clone. The J gene is TRBJ2-7, the V gene TRBV7-9; perhaps TRBD1 as D (5 bases). The V gene lost 5 bases and the J gene lost 1 base, with 6 bases spanning the gap. CDR3 size: 12 residues. Per the germline V gene, CDR1 is SEHNR and CDR2 is FQNEAQ (reference sequence). The CDR3 spells CASSQGSYEQYV. DNA of the CDR3: TGTGCCAGCAGCCAGGGATCCTACGAGCAGTACGTC.

The CDR3 DNA is TGTGCCAGTACTCCCACCGGGACAGCTGTAACCTCTGGAAACACCATATATTTT. Translated: CASTPTGTAVTSGNTIYF. J is TRBJ1-3 and V is TRBV19; TRBD1 matches 7 bases. Trimming cost V 7 bases and J 0 bases; bases outside gene matches: 15. From germline, CDR1 is LNHDA and CDR2 SQIVND (reference sequence). CDR3 length: 18 residues.

This clone was detected a few times. The rearrangement joins TRBV7-9 to TRBJ1-2; a weak D match, TRBD1 (6 bases). CDR3 length equals 14 residues. From germline, CDR1 is SEHNR and CDR2 FQNEAQ (reference sequence). V was trimmed by 5 bases and J by 8 bases, leaving 18 bases between them. DNA of the CDR3: TGTGCCAGCAGCCCAGGGGATCCGAGTCTCGGCTACACCTTC. The encoded protein is CASSPGDPSLGYTF. The full variable domain, its missing parts supplied by reference TRBV7-9 and TRBJ1-2, is DTGVSQNPRHKITKRGQNVTFRCDPISEHNRLYWYRQTLGQGPEFLTYFQNEAQLEKSRLLSDRFSAERPKGSFSTLEIQRTEQGDSAMYLCASSPGDPSLGYTFGSGTRLTVV.

The rearrangement joins TRBV5-5 to TRBJ1-1; the match to TRBD1 covers 9 bases. CDR1 is SGHKS and CDR2 is YYEKEE in the germline V gene (reference sequence). The CDR3 is 17 residues long. The V segment lost 0 bases and the J segment 1 base; nucleotides outside the gene matches: 7. The CDR3 loop is CASSLGQGVGKNTEAFF. The CDR3 DNA sequence: TGTGCCAGCAGCTTGGGACAGGGGGTAGGAAAGAACACTGAAGCTTTCTTT. Full variable domain (missing parts from reference TRBV5-5 and TRBJ1-1): DAGVTQSPTHLIKTRGQQVTLRCSPISGHKSVSWYQQVLGQGPQFIFQYYEKEERGRGNFPDRFSARQFPNYSSELNVNALLLGDSALYLCASSLGQGVGKNTEAFFGQGTRLTVV.

This clone was found once. The gene calls are TRBV12-5 and TRBJ1-5; D ambiguous. Per germline, CDR1 LGHNT and CDR2 FRNRAP. V dropped 3 bases and J dropped 6 bases, with 9 bases sitting between them. The CDR3 covers 13 residues. The CDR3 sequence is CASGFDIGQPQHF. CDR3 DNA sequence: TGTGCTAGTGGTTTTGACATAGGTCAGCCCCAGCATTTT. Full variable domain (missing parts from reference TRBV12-5 and TRBJ1-5): DARVTQTPRHKVTEMGQEVTMRCQPILGHNTVFWYRQTMMQGLELLAYFRNRAPLDDSGMPKDRFSAEMPDATLATLKIQPSEPRDSAVYFCASGFDIGQPQHFGDGTRLSIL.

This sequence joins TRBV27 and TRBJ2-3; tentatively, D is TRBD1 (5 bases). The CDR3 extends over 16 amino acids. CDR1 and CDR2 (germline): MNHEY, SMNVEV (reference sequence). Trimming took off 2 bases at V and 2 bases at J, with 14 bases between the two ends. The CDR3 bases are TGTGCCAGCAGTTTAAGCCCACAGGCCCCCACAGATACGCAGTATTTT. This translates into CASSLSPQAPTDTQYF.

The V and J genes are TRBV10-3 and TRBJ1-4; 9 bases are shared with TRBD1. V lost 5 bases to trimming and J lost 3 bases; unmatched junction nucleotides: 4. This CDR3 region has 15 residues. The germline V gene encodes CDR1 ENHRY and CDR2 SYGVKD. The CDR3 spells CAISNGQGPNEKLFF. The DNA of the CDR3 is TGTGCCATCAGTAATGGACAGGGGCCTAATGAAAAACTGTTTTTT.

This sequence joins TRBV10-3 and TRBJ1-5; 9 bases align to TRBD1. V gave up 4 bases and J gave up 5 bases; unmatched junction bases: 3. The germline CDR1 and CDR2 sequences are ENHRY and SYGVKD. The CDR3 contains 14 residues. The CDR3 sequence is CAISGTGADQPQHF. In DNA, the CDR3 is TGTGCCATCAGTGGGACAGGGGCGGATCAGCCCCAGCATTTT.

In nucleotides, the CDR3 is TGCGCCAGCAGCTTGGACCGCCACACTGAAGCTTTCTTT. It encodes CASSLDRHTEAFF. This chain joins TRBV5-1 and TRBJ1-1; D gene unclear. CDR3 length: 13 amino acids. Trimming shortened V by 0 bases and J by 3 bases, and 6 bases separated the two germline ends. Germline V CDR1 and CDR2: SGHRS, YFSETQ.

The genes are TRBV29-1 and TRBJ2-3, with D possibly matching TRBD1 (5 bases). The CDR3 covers 13 residues. V was trimmed by 7 bases and J by 0 bases, leaving 11 bases between them. The V gene's germline CDR1 is SQVTM and CDR2 ANQGSEA. The CDR3 nucleotides read TGCAGCGCTGACAGCAGTAGCACAGATACGCAGTATTTT. Encoded protein: CSADSSSTDTQYF.

CDR3 coding DNA: TGTGCCAGCAGTCCAGGGAACACTGAAGCTTTCTTT. Encoded protein: CASSPGNTEAFF. The chain links TRBV6-5 to TRBJ1-1; D not certain. Trimming cost V 5 bases and J 1 base, with 5 bases left between them. This CDR3 has 12 residues. Per germline, CDR1 MNHEY and CDR2 SVGAGI.

Here the CDR3 reads CASSLVMGQGGSEQFF. The DNA of the CDR3 is TGTGCCAGCAGCTTAGTAATGGGACAGGGAGGGAGTGAGCAGTTCTTC. This chain links TRBV11-1 with TRBJ2-1; 9 bases match TRBD1. The CDR3 covers 16 residues. The germline gives CDR1 SGHAT, CDR2 FQDESV (reference sequence). J lost 9 bases, V lost 1 base, and 10 bases had no gene match. Based on the CDR3 plus reference TRBV11-1 and TRBJ2-1, the full variable domain is EAEVAQSPRYKITEKSQAVAFWCDPISGHATLYWYRQILGQGPELLVQFQDESVVDDSQLPKDRFSAERLKGVDSTLKIQPAELGDSAMYLCASSLVMGQGGSEQFFGPGTRLTVL.

V gene TRBV2 combines with J gene TRBJ2-3, with D tentatively TRBD1 (6 bases). The germline V and J ends were trimmed by 3 bases and 3 bases, with 10 bases remaining between them. Looked up from germline, CDR1 is SNHLY and CDR2 is FYNNEI. The length of the CDR3 is 14 residues. This CDR3 reads CASSEDRGTDTQYF. The CDR3 DNA is TGTGCCAGCAGTGAGGACAGAGGAACAGATACGCAGTATTTT.

The genes are TRBV10-3 and TRBJ1-5, with unresolved D. The V end was cut by 6 bases, the J end by 9 bases, with 9 bases between. Germline lookup yields CDR1 ENHRY and CDR2 SYGVKD. This CDR3 is 11 amino acids long. The CDR3 is CAISNDGPQHF. Written as DNA, the CDR3 is TGTGCCATCAGCAACGACGGGCCCCAGCATTTT.

The J gene is TRBJ2-5, the V gene TRBV7-8; D is undetermined. The CDR3 consists of 15 residues. CDR1 and CDR2 (germline): SGHVS, FQNEAQ. Trimming stripped 5 bases from V and 3 bases from J, with 16 bases between. CDR3 in DNA: TGTGCCAGCAGCCTTCCACTGAGATTAAAAGAGACCCAGTACTTC. Its translation is CASSLPLRLKETQYF.

The rearrangement links TRBV5-6 to TRBJ1-4; D uncertain. V lost 7 bases to trimming and J lost 5 bases, with 15 bases between them. Germline-derived CDR1 and CDR2 are SGHDT and YYEEEE. The CDR3 has 14 residues. The CDR3 protein is CASYVDGLNEKLFF. In nucleotides, the CDR3 is TGTGCCAGCTACGTGGACGGCCTAAATGAAAAACTGTTTTTT.

In this sample, this clone turned up a few times. The V call is TRBV28, the J call TRBJ2-2; D ambiguous. The V gene lost 6 bases and the J gene lost 8 bases, with 4 bases spanning the gap. CDR1 MDHEN and CDR2 SYDVKM come from the germline V gene. The CDR3 is 10 amino acids. The CDR3 loop is CASRLGELFF. In nucleotides, the CDR3 is TGTGCCAGCAGGCTAGGGGAGCTGTTTTTT.

The genes are TRBV30 and TRBJ2-7; D remains ambiguous. Germline loops: CDR1 GTSNPN, CDR2 SVGIG (reference sequence). The CDR3 extends over 17 amino acids. The ends were cut back, 3 bases at V and 1 base at J, with 22 bases in the middle. The CDR3 sequence is CAWSVRAGLLDSYEQYV. In DNA form, the CDR3 reads TGTGCCTGGAGCGTAAGGGCAGGCTTATTGGATTCCTACGAGCAGTACGTC.

The chain is built from TRBV7-2 and TRBJ2-3, with 10 bases matching TRBD2. Trimming removed 0 bases from V and 2 bases from J; junction bases left unmatched: 2. Germline V gene sequence: CDR1 SGHTA, CDR2 FQGNSA. This CDR3 has 16 amino acids. CDR3 nucleotide sequence: TGTGCCAGCAGCTTAGCTAGCGGGGGGACCACAGATACGCAGTATTTT. Amino acids: CASSLASGGTTDTQYF.

A note on this clone: Additional DNA sequences in this sample encode the identical CDR3. The CDR3 loop reads CAWSVGGNTEAFF. CDR3 bases: TGTGCCTGGAGTGTCGGCGGGAACACTGAAGCTTTCTTT. V usage is TRBV30 and J usage is TRBJ1-1; D unclear. Germline-derived CDR1 and CDR2 are GTSNPN and SVGIG (reference sequence). Trimming left V 0 bases short and J 1 base short, with 6 bases between. The CDR3 spans 13 residues.

The J gene is TRBJ1-4, the V gene TRBV27; no reliable D call. Per germline, CDR1 MNHEY and CDR2 SMNVEV (reference sequence). The V and J ends lost 6 bases and 9 bases respectively, with 14 bases between them. This CDR3 has 13 residues. The CDR3 DNA is TGTGCCAGCAGCCTGACGGCAAGCAAAAAACTGTTTTTT. The encoded protein is CASSLTASKKLFF. The complete variable domain, with remaining parts taken from reference TRBV27 and TRBJ1-4, reads EAQVTQNPRYLITVTGKKLTVTCSQNMNHEYMSWYRQDPGLGLRQIYYSMNVEVTDKGDVPEGYKVSRKEKRNFPLILESPSPNQTSLYFCASSLTASKKLFFGSGTQLSVL.